This TCR beta chain came from a study of tumor-infiltrating lymphocytes in localized non-small cell lung cancer. In the study overall: From each patient, both tumor and uninvolved lung, non-adjacent to tumor, were sampled.

The CDR3 is 14 residues long. Germline assignment: CDR1 MGHDK and CDR2 SYGVNS. V was pared by 1 base and J by 6 bases, with 12 bases between. Generated by immunoSEQ multiplex PCR, the TCRdb table keeps only in-frame clones and is missing some. The sample lists roughly 30,000 clones; 75% to 90% were seen once. The sample taken for sequencing was lung tumor tissue. The chain uses TRBV25-1 and TRBJ1-1; D uncertain. This TCR derives from a human donor with non-small cell lung cancer. This CDR3 reads CASSEWRDQAEAFF. CDR3 bases: TGTGCCAGCAGTGAATGGAGGGATCAGGCTGAAGCTTTCTTT.